The entry below describes one TCR beta chain. This specimen belongs to a study of PD-L1 blockade in urothelial cancer. CDR1 and CDR2 (germline): MDHEN, SYDVKM. The junction had 12 bases not matched to a gene; V was cut back by 4 bases and J by 3 bases. There are 17 residues in the CDR3. Libraries were prepared by immunoSEQ multiplex PCR; TCRdb keeps only in-frame clonotypes and omits some of them. This table has about 45,000 clones, about 91% appearing once. The sample in question was PBMCs, obtained around atezolizumab (anti-PD-L1) treatment. The rearrangement joins TRBV28 to TRBJ1-2; 9 positions agree with TRBD1. The source of this sequence is an older man with urothelial cancer. The CDR3 nucleotides are TGTGCCAGCAGTTCCGCCCCCGGGACAGGGACACACTATGGCTACACCTTC. Encoded protein: CASSSAPGTGTHYGYTF.